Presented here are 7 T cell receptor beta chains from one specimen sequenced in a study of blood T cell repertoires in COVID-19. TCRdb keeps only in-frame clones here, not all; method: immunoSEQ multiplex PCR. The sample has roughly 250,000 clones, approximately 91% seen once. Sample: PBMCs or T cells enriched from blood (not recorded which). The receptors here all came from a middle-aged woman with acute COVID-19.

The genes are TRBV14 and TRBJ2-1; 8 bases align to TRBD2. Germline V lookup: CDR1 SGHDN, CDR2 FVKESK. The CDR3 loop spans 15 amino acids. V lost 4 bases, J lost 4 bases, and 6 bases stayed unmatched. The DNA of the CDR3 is TGTGCCAGCAGCCTAATAGCGGGGAGTTACAATGAGCAGTTCTTC. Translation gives CASSLIAGSYNEQFF.

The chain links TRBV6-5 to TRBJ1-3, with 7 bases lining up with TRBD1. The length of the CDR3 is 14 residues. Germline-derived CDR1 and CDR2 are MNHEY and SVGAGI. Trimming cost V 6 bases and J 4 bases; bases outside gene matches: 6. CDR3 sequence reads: CASRPRDSGNTIYF. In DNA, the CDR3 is TGTGCCAGCAGACCCCGGGACAGCGGAAACACCATATATTTT.

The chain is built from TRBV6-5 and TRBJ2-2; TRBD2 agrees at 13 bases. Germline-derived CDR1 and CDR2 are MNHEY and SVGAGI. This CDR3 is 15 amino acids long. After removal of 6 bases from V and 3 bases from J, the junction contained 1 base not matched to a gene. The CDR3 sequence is CASSGLAGDTGELFF. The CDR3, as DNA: TGTGCCAGCAGCGGACTAGCGGGGGACACCGGGGAGCTGTTTTTT.

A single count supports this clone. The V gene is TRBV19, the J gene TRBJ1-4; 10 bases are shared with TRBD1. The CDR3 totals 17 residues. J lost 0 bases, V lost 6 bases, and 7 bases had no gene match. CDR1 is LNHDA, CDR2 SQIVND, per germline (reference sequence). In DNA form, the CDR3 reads TGTGCCAGTAGGTCCCGGGACAGGGGCTCAACTAATGAAAAACTGTTTTTT. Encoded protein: CASRSRDRGSTNEKLFF.

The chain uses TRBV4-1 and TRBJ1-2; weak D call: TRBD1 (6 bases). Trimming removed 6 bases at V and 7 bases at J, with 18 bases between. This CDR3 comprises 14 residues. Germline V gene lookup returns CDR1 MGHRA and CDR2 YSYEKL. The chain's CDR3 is CASSSTGGFSGYTF. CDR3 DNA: TGCGCCAGCAGTTCGACAGGAGGTTTTTCTGGCTACACCTTC.

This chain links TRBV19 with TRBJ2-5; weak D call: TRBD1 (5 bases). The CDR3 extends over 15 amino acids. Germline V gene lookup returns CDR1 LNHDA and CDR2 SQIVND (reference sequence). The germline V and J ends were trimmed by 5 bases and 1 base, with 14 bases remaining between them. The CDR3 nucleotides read TGTGCCAGTAGTCGGACAATGGGCCCCCAAGAGACCCAGTACTTC. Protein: CASSRTMGPQETQYF.

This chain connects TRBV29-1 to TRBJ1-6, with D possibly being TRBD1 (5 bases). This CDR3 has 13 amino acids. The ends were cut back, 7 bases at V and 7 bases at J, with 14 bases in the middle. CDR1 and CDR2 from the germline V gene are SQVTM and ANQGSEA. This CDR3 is CSAREGLNSPLHF. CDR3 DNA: TGCAGCGCCAGGGAAGGATTAAATTCACCCCTCCACTTT.